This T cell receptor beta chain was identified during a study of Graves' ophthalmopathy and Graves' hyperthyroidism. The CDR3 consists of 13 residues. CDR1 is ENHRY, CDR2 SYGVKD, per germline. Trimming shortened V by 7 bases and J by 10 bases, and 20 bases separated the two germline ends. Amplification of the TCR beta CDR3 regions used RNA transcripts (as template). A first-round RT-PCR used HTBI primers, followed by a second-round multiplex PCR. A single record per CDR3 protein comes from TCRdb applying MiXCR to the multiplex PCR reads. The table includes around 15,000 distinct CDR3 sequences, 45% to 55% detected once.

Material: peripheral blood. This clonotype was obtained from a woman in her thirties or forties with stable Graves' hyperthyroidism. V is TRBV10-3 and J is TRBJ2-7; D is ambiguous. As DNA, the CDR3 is TGTGCCATCATACGATCCTGGCCGCCCGAACAGTACTTC. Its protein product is CAIIRSWPPEQYF.